Sequencing of this T cell receptor beta chain was carried out in a study of cytomegalovirus exposure and HLA in healthy donors. Germline-derived CDR1 and CDR2 are MNHEY and SMNVEV (reference sequence). The V segment lost 2 bases and the J segment 3 bases; nucleotides outside the gene matches: 2. The CDR3 loop spans 14 amino acids. 60 Vbeta and 13 Jbeta primers were used in PCR. Data came from immunoSEQ multiplex PCR; TCRdb stores just in-frame clones and leaves some out. There are about 100,000 clones in the sample; more than 65% occur only once, and 4.2% lies in the top ten. The receptor's source is a male donor in good health and CMV-seronegative. Sequenced input: PBMCs. This chain uses TRBV27 with TRBJ2-5, with TRBD1 matching 8 bases. CDR3 nucleotide sequence: TGTGCCAGCAGTTTACGGACAGGGAAAGAGACCCAGTACTTC. This gives the protein CASSLRTGKETQYF.